This paragraph reports one T cell receptor (beta chain). What it recognizes is unknown. These data are taken from a study of cytomegalovirus exposure and HLA in healthy donors. Study as a whole: The roughly 130 validation repertoires used the same platform as the approximately 620 first-cohort repertoires (as reported by a later analysis).

The germline V gene has CDR1 SGDLS and CDR2 YYNGEE. Trimming cost V 3 bases and J 5 bases, with 11 bases left between them. This CDR3 has 14 residues. General study points: With high specificity and sensitivity, the classifier reportedly diagnosed cytomegalovirus status. The study put about 180 TCR beta chains on its list as cytomegalovirus-associated. First-cohort TCR clusters tended to co-occur in the 130 or so validation repertoires, a later analysis found.

Profiled with immunoSEQ multiplex PCR; TCRdb holds only in-frame clones, not every one. This table holds 120,000 or so clones, about nine tenths found once. Input material: PBMCs. The receptor was isolated from a man under 40 in good health and CMV-seronegative. V usage is TRBV9 and J usage is TRBJ2-2; a possible D gene is TRBD1 (6 bases). The CDR3 protein is CASSDRDGTGELFF. Written as DNA, the CDR3 is TGTGCCAGCAGCGACAGGGACGGGACCGGGGAGCTGTTTTTT.